The 14 T cell receptor beta chains listed next were all sequenced from one sample in a study of long-term antiretroviral therapy in people with HIV. Assay version v3.0 of immunoSEQ was used, and it was run at survey level. The table came from immunoSEQ multiplex PCR; TCRdb's copy has only in-frame clones and leaves some out. The sample has under 50,000 clones, about 89% seen once; the top ten hold about 5%. The sequenced sample was unsorted PBMCs, obtained 0.1 years before starting antiretroviral therapy. The receptor source for this set is a woman aged 45 to 65 with HIV.

The chain combines TRBV27 with TRBJ2-1; 8 bases are a match to TRBD1. CDR1 and CDR2 from the germline V gene are MNHEY and SMNVEV (reference sequence). Trimming took 4 bases from V and 5 from J; bases not matched to a gene: 7. This CDR3 comprises 15 residues. The CDR3 coding sequence is TGTGCCAGCAGTTACAACAGGGGGTCGCACAATGAGCAGTTCTTC. Amino acid sequence: CASSYNRGSHNEQFF.

The V gene is TRBV19, the J gene TRBJ1-2; D not resolved. The CDR3 length is 14 residues. Germline CDR1 reads LNHDA; CDR2 reads SQIVND (reference sequence). V shed 6 bases and J shed 0 bases, with 11 bases lying between them. The CDR3 DNA sequence: TGTGCCAGTAGCGAACCTCCACCTAACTATGGCTACACCTTC. It codes for CASSEPPPNYGYTF.

This rearrangement joins TRBV6-1 to TRBJ2-7; D is ambiguous. Germline values: CDR1 MNHNS, CDR2 SASEGT. The CDR3 covers 16 residues. Trimming removed 2 bases at V and 1 base at J, with 15 bases between. CDR3 in DNA: TGTGCCAGCAGTGAATATTCCTTTGGCGTTTCCTACGAGCAGTACTTC. Its translation: CASSEYSFGVSYEQYF.

The chain carries TRBV6-6 and TRBJ2-3; 10 nucleotides align to TRBD2. With 8 bases clipped from V and 7 bases from J, the junction kept 6 bases outside the gene matches. The CDR3 spans 13 residues. Germline loops: CDR1 MNHNY, CDR2 SVGAGI (reference sequence). The CDR3 spells CASLAGVTNTQYF. The CDR3 nucleotides are TGTGCCAGCCTAGCGGGGGTAACAAATACGCAGTATTTT.

This clone was observed once. The chain joins TRBV15 to TRBJ1-1, with 7 positions matching TRBD1. V gave up 5 bases and J gave up 4 bases; unmatched junction bases: 16. CDR3 length: 17 amino acids. Germline assignment: CDR1 LNHNV and CDR2 YYDKDF (reference sequence). The CDR3 is CATSGAIGGWGGTEAFF. CDR3 bases: TGTGCCACCAGCGGGGCTATAGGGGGCTGGGGGGGCACTGAAGCTTTCTTT.

This clone was detected once. The rearrangement uses TRBV5-1 and TRBJ2-5, with TRBD1 matching 12 bases. Trimming at V came to 4 bases and at J to 5 bases, leaving 9 bases not matched to a gene. In germline, CDR1 is SGHRS, CDR2 YFSETQ. The CDR3 sequence is 16 residues long. The CDR3 region has the DNA TGCGCCAGCAGCGAGGGACAGGGGGCGCCGAGGGAGACCCAGTACTTC. Translation: CASSEGQGAPRETQYF.

The chain is built from TRBV27 and TRBJ1-2, with a weak D call TRBD1 (6 bases). The V gene's germline CDR1 is MNHEY and CDR2 SMNVEV (reference sequence). The CDR3 spans 16 residues. V lost 5 bases, J lost 4 bases, and 20 bases lay in between. The CDR3 DNA reads TGTGCCAGCAGTCCCTTGATCGGGGGCAACCTCTATGGCTACACCTTC. It codes for CASSPLIGGNLYGYTF.

The rearrangement links TRBV29-1 to TRBJ1-2, with D uncertain. The CDR3 loop spans 10 amino acids. Trimming removed 6 bases from V and 8 bases from J, with 10 bases in between. Germline lookup yields CDR1 SQVTM and CDR2 ANQGSEA. CDR3 DNA: TGCAGCGTAGGAGAAGGCGGCTACACCTTC. Protein sequence: CSVGEGGYTF. The full variable domain, in which reference TRBV29-1 and TRBJ1-2 provide the parts outside the CDR3, is SAVISQKPSRDICQRGTSLTIQCQVDSQVTMMFWYRQQPGQSLTLIATANQGSEATYESGFVIDKFPISRPNLTFSTLTVSNMSPEDSSIYLCSVGEGGYTFGSGTRLTVV.

The J gene is TRBJ2-7, the V gene TRBV7-8; D might be TRBD1 or TRBD2, each matching 7 bases. Germline V lookup: CDR1 SGHVS, CDR2 FQNEAQ. Trimming cost V 5 bases and J 5 bases, with 19 bases left between them. This CDR3 contains 15 residues. CDR3 in DNA: TGTGCCAGCAGCGGGGGAGGGGGCAGAATCGACGAGCAGTACTTC. Its translation: CASSGGGGRIDEQYF. The variable domain in full, with the rest retrieved from reference TRBV7-8 and TRBJ2-7, is GAGVSQSPRYKVAKRGQDVALRCDPISGHVSLFWYQQALGQGPEFLTYFQNEAQLDKSGLPSDRFFAERPEGSVSTLKIQRTQQEDSAVYLCASSGGGGRIDEQYFGPGTRLTVT.

The chain uses TRBV7-3 and TRBJ2-1; 11 bases match TRBD2. The germline V gene encodes CDR1 SGHTA and CDR2 FQGTGA. The V and J ends lost 1 base and 8 bases, in that order; junction bases with no gene match: 7. This CDR3 comprises 16 residues. CDR3 loop: CASSLIPSGGSDEQFF. The CDR3 nucleotides are TGTGCCAGCAGCTTAATCCCTAGCGGGGGGAGTGATGAGCAGTTCTTC.

V is TRBV2 and J is TRBJ2-3; 8 bases are shared with TRBD2. Germline values: CDR1 SNHLY, CDR2 FYNNEI. V was pared by 7 bases and J by 9 bases, with 3 bases of the junction left unmatched. The CDR3 spans 11 residues. CDR3 loop: CASTLAGTQYF. The CDR3 DNA follows: TGTGCCAGCACCTTAGCGGGGACGCAGTATTTT.

The chain links TRBV5-1 to TRBJ1-4; D is ambiguous. The CDR3 contains 17 residues. With 0 bases removed from V and 7 bases from J, the gap between germline ends came to 19 bases. Germline-derived CDR1 and CDR2 are SGHRS and YFSETQ. This CDR3 is CASSLARPGESPEKLFF. CDR3 DNA: TGCGCCAGCAGCTTGGCCAGGCCCGGGGAAAGTCCTGAAAAACTGTTTTTT. Full variable domain (missing parts from reference TRBV5-1 and TRBJ1-4): KAGVTQTPRYLIKTRGQQVTLSCSPISGHRSVSWYQQTPGQGLQFLFEYFSETQRNKGNFPGRFSGRQFSNSRSEMNVSTLELGDSALYLCASSLARPGESPEKLFFGSGTQLSVL.

The V gene is TRBV13, the J gene TRBJ2-7, with 7 bases aligning to TRBD1. V dropped 0 bases and J dropped 2; count of bases not matched to a gene: 7. This CDR3 is 16 amino acids long. Germline CDR1 PRHDT, CDR2 FYEKMQ (reference sequence). CDR3 region: CASSLGERDSPYEQYF. The CDR3 DNA reads TGTGCCAGCAGCTTAGGAGAAAGGGACAGCCCCTACGAGCAGTACTTC.

The chain employs TRBV10-3 and TRBJ2-7, with 11 bases matching TRBD2. CDR3 length equals 17 residues. CDR1 is ENHRY, CDR2 SYGVKD, per germline. The J segment lost 3 bases and the V segment lost 4 bases, leaving 11 bases of the junction unmatched. CDR3 sequence: CAISVPSGGYNYYEQYF. The CDR3 DNA reads TGTGCCATCAGTGTCCCTAGCGGGGGGTACAACTACTACGAGCAGTACTTC.